This T cell receptor beta chain was sequenced in a study of metastatic and nonmetastatic thyroid tumors. Study overall: Peripheral blood and tumor or nodule samples from malignant and benign thyroid patients were compared. Study-level findings and limits: It was reported that TCR beta diversity was significantly higher in malignant thyroid tumors than benign nodules, in blood and tumor.

The CDR3 spans 15 residues. The germline V gene has CDR1 LNHNV and CDR2 YYDKDF (reference sequence). With V trimmed by 5 bases and J by 2 bases, 8 bases remained unmatched. Source study methods: In papillary thyroid cancer, a distant-metastasis classifier was built using CDR3 differences across clinicopathological groups. MiXCR was used by TCRdb to re-call the PCR reads. V and J calls and clone size were set by TCRdb, not the authors. The sample records tens of thousands of clones, approximately 25% being singletons. All patients were untreated before thyroid surgery. This clone was seen repeatedly, ten times or more. Antigen: not known. In the same sample, other DNA sequences code for this CDR3.

V is TRBV15 and J is TRBJ2-5, with 7 bases identical to TRBD1. Specimen: blood. This receptor was identified in a female donor with papillary thyroid cancer or a benign thyroid nodule (not recorded which). Some clones in this sample may be carry-over from other donors' samples. The CDR3 nucleotides read TGTGCCACCAGCGTAAGACAGGGTGATCAAGAGACCCAGTACTTC. Translated, it gives CATSVRQGDQETQYF.